The 9 T cell receptor beta chains reported below all come from one sample, sequenced in a study of blood T cell repertoires in COVID-19. The method was immunoSEQ multiplex PCR; TCRdb's version includes in-frame clones alone and lacks a portion of them. This sample yields hundreds of thousands of clones, of which 88% are seen a single time; under 2.5% belongs to the top ten. Sequences were obtained from PBMCs or T cells enriched from blood (not recorded which). All receptors derive from an older woman in a cohort exposed to, infected with or recovered from COVID-19 (not recorded which).

The rearrangement joins TRBV7-3 to TRBJ2-3; no clear D. Between the trimmed V and J ends, which lost 1 base and 0 bases, there was a span of 8 bases. CDR1 and CDR2 (germline): SGHTA, FQGTGA. This CDR3 has 15 amino acids. CDR3 protein: CASSLRSPSTDTQYF. As DNA, the CDR3 is TGTGCCAGCAGCTTAAGAAGCCCCAGCACAGATACGCAGTATTTT.

In its sample, this clone was seen a few times. The chain employs TRBV12-5 and TRBJ2-3; TRBD1 agrees at 8 bases. The CDR3 loop spans 15 amino acids. V shed 5 bases and J 3 bases; nucleotides not matched to a gene: 7. CDR1 and CDR2 from the germline V gene are LGHNT and FRNRAP. CDR3 loop: CASGTGQGGTDTQYF. CDR3 DNA sequence: TGTGCTAGTGGTACCGGACAGGGCGGGACAGATACGCAGTATTTT.

This chain links TRBV3-1 (or the pseudogene TRBV3-2) with TRBJ2-1; 8 bases line up with TRBD1. CDR3 length: 16 residues. Trimming removed 3 bases from V and 0 bases from J; junction bases left unmatched: 4. CDR1 and CDR2 from the germline V gene are LGHDT and YNNKEL (reference sequence). The CDR3 spells CASSQRDRNSYNEQFF. CDR3 coding DNA: TGTGCCAGCAGCCAGCGGGACAGGAACTCCTACAATGAGCAGTTCTTC.

The rearrangement uses TRBV11-3 and TRBJ2-2, with 7 bases fitting TRBD1. Germline lookup yields CDR1 SGHNT and CDR2 YENEEA. The CDR3 consists of 14 residues. V shed 5 bases and J 5 bases; nucleotides not matched to a gene: 5. The CDR3 region has the DNA TGTGCCAGCAGCCCCTACAGGGGAACCGGGGAGCTGTTTTTT. Residues: CASSPYRGTGELFF.

The V call is TRBV6-5, the J call TRBJ2-1, with 8 bases aligning to TRBD2. Germline V gene data show CDR1 as MNHEY and CDR2 as SVGAGI. This CDR3 spans 15 amino acids. J gave up 7 bases and V 4 bases, and 9 bases lay outside the gene matches. CDR3 sequence reads: CASSLTPPGGNEQFF. The CDR3 DNA reads as TGTGCCAGCAGTTTGACCCCACCGGGAGGGAATGAGCAGTTCTTC.

This chain connects TRBV27 to TRBJ2-5, with a tentative D call TRBD2 (6 bases). The germline gives CDR1 MNHEY, CDR2 SMNVEV (reference sequence). With 5 bases removed from V and 4 bases from J, the gap between germline ends came to 14 bases. The CDR3 sequence is 14 residues long. The CDR3 DNA follows: TGTGCCAGCAGTCCCGGGGGACTCGGAGAGACCCAGTACTTC. Translating it yields CASSPGGLGETQYF.

The chain uses TRBV27 and TRBJ2-3, with D unresolved. There are 12 residues in the CDR3. Between the trimmed V and J ends, which lost 5 bases and 8 bases, there was a span of 11 bases. Germline V gene sequence: CDR1 MNHEY, CDR2 SMNVEV (reference sequence). CDR3 in amino acids: CASSLTLGTQYF. In nucleotides, the CDR3 is TGTGCCAGCAGTCTAACCCTTGGTACGCAGTATTTT.

The chain uses TRBV11-2 and TRBJ1-2; D is ambiguous. Germline V gene data show CDR1 as SGHAT and CDR2 as FQNNGV. The CDR3 contains 16 residues. V shed 0 bases and J shed 6 bases, with 17 bases lying between them. The CDR3 region is CASSLEGSKTQDGYTF. CDR3 coding DNA: TGTGCCAGCAGCTTAGAAGGCTCGAAGACACAAGATGGCTACACCTTC. The full variable domain, rest sourced from reference TRBV11-2 and TRBJ1-2, is EAGVAQSPRYKIIEKRQSVAFWCNPISGHATLYWYQQILGQGPKLLIQFQNNGVVDDSQLPKDRFSAERLKGVDSTLKIQPAKLEDSAVYLCASSLEGSKTQDGYTFGSGTRLTVV.

The chain employs TRBV7-3 and TRBJ2-7; tentatively, D is TRBD2 (6 bases). The CDR3 sequence is 13 residues long. Germline assignment: CDR1 SGHTA and CDR2 FQGTGA. With 1 base removed from V and 6 bases from J, the gap between germline ends came to 10 bases. CDR3 nucleotides: TGTGCCAGCAGCTTAATATCCGGGGGCGAGCAGTACTTC. Its protein product is CASSLISGGEQYF.